This T cell receptor beta chain is from a study of CD8 T cells in ankylosing spondylitis. Findings of the study overall: With a CD8+ phenotype, disease-linked clones were relatively rare in peripheral blood. Clones tied to disease were said to be significantly enriched in matched ankylosing spondylitis synovial fluid. Characteristic, it appeared, of ankylosing spondylitis blood was a TCR beta motif of eight highly homologous variants.

V was pared by 5 bases and J by 3 bases, with 7 bases of the junction left unmatched. This CDR3 comprises 15 residues. CDR1 SGHTA and CDR2 FQGNSA come from the germline V gene. As the method for making TCR beta libraries, quantitative 5'-RACE with molecular barcodes was used. TCRdb re-derived calls from the 5' RACE reads in MiXCR, one entry per CDR3 protein. The repertoire holds 350,000 or so distinct CDR3 sequences, with 9.5% to 13% as singletons. This clonotype was counted between two and nine times. Antigen unknown. The gene calls are TRBV7-2 and TRBJ1-2, with 9 nucleotides matching TRBD1. The sample taken for sequencing was blood, either unsorted or a sorted T cell fraction (not recorded which). The receptor was isolated from a female donor with ankylosing spondylitis or in good health (not recorded which). The CDR3 loop reads CASSARQGGYYGYTF. For the CDR3, the DNA is TGTGCCAGCAGCGCCCGACAGGGGGGTTACTATGGCTACACCTTC.